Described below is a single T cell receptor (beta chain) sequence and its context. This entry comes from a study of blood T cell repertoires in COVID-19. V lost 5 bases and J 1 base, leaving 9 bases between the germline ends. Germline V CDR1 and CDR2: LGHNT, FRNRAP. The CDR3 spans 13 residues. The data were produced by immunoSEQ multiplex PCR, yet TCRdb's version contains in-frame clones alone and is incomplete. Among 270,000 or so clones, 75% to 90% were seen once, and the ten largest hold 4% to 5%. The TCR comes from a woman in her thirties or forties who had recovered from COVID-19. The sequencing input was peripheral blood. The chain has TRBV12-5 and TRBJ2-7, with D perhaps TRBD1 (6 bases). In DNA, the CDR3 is TGTGCTAGTGGTCCTGGACAGTCCTACGAGCAGTACTTC. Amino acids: CASGPGQSYEQYF.